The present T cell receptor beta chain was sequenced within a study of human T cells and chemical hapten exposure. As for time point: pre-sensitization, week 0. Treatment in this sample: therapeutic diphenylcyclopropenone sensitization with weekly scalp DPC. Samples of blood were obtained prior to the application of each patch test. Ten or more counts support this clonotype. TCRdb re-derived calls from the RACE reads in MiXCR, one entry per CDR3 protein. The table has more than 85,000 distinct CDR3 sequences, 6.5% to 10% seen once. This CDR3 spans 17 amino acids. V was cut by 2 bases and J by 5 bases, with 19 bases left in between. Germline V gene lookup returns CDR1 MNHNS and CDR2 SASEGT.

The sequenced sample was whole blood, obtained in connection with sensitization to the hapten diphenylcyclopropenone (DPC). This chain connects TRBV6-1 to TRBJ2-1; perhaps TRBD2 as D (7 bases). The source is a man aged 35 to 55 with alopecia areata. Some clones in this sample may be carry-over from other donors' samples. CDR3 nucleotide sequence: TGTGCCAGCAGTGAACGGGGAGGTCGGGGGGCTAACAATGAGCAGTTCTTC. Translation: CASSERGGRGANNEQFF.